Listed below are T cell receptor beta chains from one sample, sequenced in a study of CD8 T cells in ankylosing spondylitis. Each CDR3 protein gets one entry after TCRdb re-called the 5' RACE reads with MiXCR. The sample yields around 320,000 distinct CDR3 sequences, under 25% seen once. Sequences were obtained from blood, either unsorted or a sorted T cell fraction (not recorded which). These receptors all stem from a female donor with ankylosing spondylitis or in good health (not recorded which). CDR3s include the opening cysteine and the closing phenylalanine or tryptophan. D genes are given only for firm matches. Expanded clones get a size class; other rows say once, few or many, or leave the size out.

>.|TRBJ1-1|TRBV5-6|.
CASSFLGEATEAFF
TGTGCCAGCAGCTTTTTAGGAGAAGCCACTGAAGCTTTCTTT
>.|TRBJ1-1|TRBV19|.
CASSIGTVNTEAFF
TGTGCCAGTAGTATAGGGACGGTGAACACTGAAGCTTTCTTT
>.|TRBJ1-1|TRBV29-1|many
CSVYSTLRVTEAFF
TGCAGCGTGTACTCAACGCTTAGGGTCACTGAAGCTTTCTTT
>TRBD1|TRBJ2-3|TRBV7-3|few
CASSIRGRGPDTQYF
TGTGCCAGCAGCATCAGGGGGAGAGGCCCAGATACGCAGTATTTT
>.|TRBJ2-1|TRBV28|.
CASSLLGYNEQFF
TGTGCCAGCAGTTTATTGGGTTACAATGAGCAGTTCTTC
>.|TRBJ2-5|TRBV4-2|.
CARSPGVQETQYF
TGTGCCAGGAGCCCTGGGGTACAAGAGACCCAGTACTTC
>.|TRBJ1-5|TRBV6-1|.
CASIVPTQGNQPQHF
TGTGCCAGCATTGTACCCACACAGGGCAATCAGCCCCAGCATTTT
>.|TRBJ2-1|TRBV5-1|.
CASSGVADEQFF
TGCGCCAGCAGCGGCGTGGCGGACGAGCAGTTCTTC
>.|TRBJ2-2|TRBV7-3|.
CASSSAGGAGELFF
TGTGCCAGCAGCTCGGCAGGCGGGGCCGGGGAGCTGTTTTTT
>TRBD1|TRBJ1-2|TRBV6-2/TRBV6-3|many
CASSYSTRQGESGYTF
TGTGCCAGCAGTTACTCGACTCGGCAGGGGGAGTCTGGCTACACCTTC
>TRBD1|TRBJ2-3|TRBV20-1|many
CSARGGQGLSTDTQYF
TGCAGTGCTAGAGGCGGACAGGGGTTGAGCACAGATACGCAGTATTTT
>.|TRBJ1-1|TRBV5-4|few
CASRRDLNTEAFF
TGTGCCAGCAGGCGGGACCTGAACACTGAAGCTTTCTTT
>.|TRBJ2-5|TRBV20-1|.
CSAQGASGWETQYF
TGCAGTGCTCAGGGGGCTAGCGGATGGGAGACCCAGTACTTC
>.|TRBJ2-7|TRBV12-3/TRBV12-4|few
CASSSSRQGEQYF
TGTGCCAGCAGTTCCTCTCGTCAGGGCGAGCAGTACTTC
>TRBD1|TRBJ2-1|TRBV20-1|few
CSARDRDRGVNEQFF
TGCAGTGCTAGAGACCGGGACAGGGGGGTGAATGAGCAGTTCTTC
>TRBD2|TRBJ2-7|TRBV12-3/TRBV12-4|many
CASRPSTSGSMQHF
TGTGCCAGCAGGCCTTCCACTAGCGGGAGTATGCAACACTTC
>.|TRBJ1-1|TRBV5-1|.
CASSPNRLMGGAFF
TGCGCCAGCAGCCCTAACCGCCTCATGGGGGGAGCTTTCTTT